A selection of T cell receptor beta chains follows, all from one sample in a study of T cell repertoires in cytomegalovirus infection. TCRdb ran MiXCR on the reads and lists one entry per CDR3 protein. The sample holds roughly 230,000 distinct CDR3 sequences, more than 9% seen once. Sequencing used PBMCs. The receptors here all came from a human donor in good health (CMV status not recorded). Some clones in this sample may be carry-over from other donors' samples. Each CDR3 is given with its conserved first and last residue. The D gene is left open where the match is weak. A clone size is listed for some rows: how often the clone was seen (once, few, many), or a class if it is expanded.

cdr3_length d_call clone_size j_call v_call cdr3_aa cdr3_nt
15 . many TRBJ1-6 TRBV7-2 CASSLDYGNNSPLHF TGTGCCAGCAGCTTAGATTACGGGAACAATTCACCCCTCCACTTT
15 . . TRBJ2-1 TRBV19 CASSPRRSSYNEQFF TGTGCCAGTAGTCCCCGACGGAGCTCCTACAATGAGCAGTTCTTC
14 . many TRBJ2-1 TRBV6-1 CASSLLGDYNEQFF TGTGCCAGCAGTTTACTAGGGGACTACAATGAGCAGTTCTTC
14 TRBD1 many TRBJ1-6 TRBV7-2 CASSTGGTNSPLHF TGTGCCAGCAGCACAGGGGGTACGAATTCACCCCTCCACTTT
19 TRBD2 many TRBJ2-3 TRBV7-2 CASSLGRGLAGRGADTQYF TGTGCCAGCAGCTTAGGCAGAGGACTAGCGGGCCGAGGCGCAGATACGCAGTATTTT
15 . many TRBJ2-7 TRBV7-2 CASSLEGDGYYEQYF TGTGCCAGCAGCTTAGAGGGGGACGGATACTACGAGCAGTACTTC
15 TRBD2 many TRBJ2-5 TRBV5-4 CASSLVPSGTETQYF TGTGCCAGCAGCCTCGTCCCAAGCGGGACAGAGACCCAGTACTTC
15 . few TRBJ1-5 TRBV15 CATSRDAGRNQPQHF TGTGCCACCAGCAGAGATGCAGGTCGGAATCAGCCCCAGCATTTT
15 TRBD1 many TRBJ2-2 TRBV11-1 CASSSVGGNTGELFF TGTGCCAGCAGCTCAGTAGGGGGCAACACCGGGGAGCTGTTTTTT
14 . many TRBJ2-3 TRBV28 CASSTPGSTDTQYF TGTGCCAGCAGTACCCCAGGGAGCACAGATACGCAGTATTTT
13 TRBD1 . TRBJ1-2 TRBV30 CAWSADRNYGYTF TGTGCCTGGAGTGCGGACAGGAACTATGGCTACACCTTC
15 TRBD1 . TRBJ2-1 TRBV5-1 CASSHGQGAYNEQLF TGCGCCAGCAGCCATGGACAGGGGGCCTACAATGAGCAGCTCTTC
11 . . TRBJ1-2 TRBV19 CASSIGHGYTF TGTGCCAGTAGTATCGGGCATGGCTACACCTTC
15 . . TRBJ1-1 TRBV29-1 CSVEDRARGGTEAFF TGCAGCGTTGAAGATCGGGCACGGGGAGGCACTGAAGCTTTCTTT
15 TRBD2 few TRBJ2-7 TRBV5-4 CASSWRTSGIGEQYF TGTGCCAGCAGCTGGCGGACTAGCGGGATAGGTGAGCAGTACTTC
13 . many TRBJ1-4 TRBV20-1 CSALVRGQEKLFF TGCAGTGCCCTTGTTCGGGGTCAAGAAAAACTGTTTTTT
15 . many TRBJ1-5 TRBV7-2 CASSPEGGSNRPQHF TGTGCCAGCAGCCCCGAGGGAGGGAGCAATCGTCCCCAGCATTTT
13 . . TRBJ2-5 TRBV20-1 CSARGVAEETQYF TGCAGTGCTAGAGGGGTAGCGGAAGAGACCCAGTACTTC
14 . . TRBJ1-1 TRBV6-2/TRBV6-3 CASSPARRNTEAFF TGTGCCAGCAGCCCGGCCCGTAGGAACACTGAAGCTTTCTTT
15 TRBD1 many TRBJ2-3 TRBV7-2 CASSPRGQRTDTQYF TGTGCCAGCAGCCCAAGGGGACAGCGCACAGATACGCAGTATTTT
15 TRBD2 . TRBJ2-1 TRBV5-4 CASSLEAGGGNEQFF TGTGCCAGCAGCTTGGAAGCGGGAGGGGGCAATGAGCAGTTCTTC
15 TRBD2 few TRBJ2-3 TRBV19 CATRPGGAGTDTQYF TGTGCCACCCGCCCCGGGGGGGCCGGCACAGATACGCAGTATTTT
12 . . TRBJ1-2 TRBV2 CASASRDTGYTF TGTGCCAGCGCTTCCCGGGACACAGGCTACACCTTC
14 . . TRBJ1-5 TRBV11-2 CASSSGANNQPQHF TGTGCCAGCAGCTCCGGGGCAAACAATCAGCCCCAGCATTTT
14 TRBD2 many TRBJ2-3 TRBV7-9 CASTNAGGADTQYF TGTGCCAGCACCAACGCCGGGGGGGCCGATACGCAGTATTTT
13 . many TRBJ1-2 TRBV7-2 CASSSTEIYGYTF TGTGCCAGCAGCTCCACCGAGATATATGGCTACACCTTC
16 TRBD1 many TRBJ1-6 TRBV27 CASTFGAGTANSPLHF TGTGCCAGCACCTTTGGGGCAGGGACAGCTAATTCACCCCTCCACTTT
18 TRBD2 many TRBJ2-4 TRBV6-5 CASSYSREGGRAKNIQYF TGTGCCAGCAGTTACTCGAGGGAGGGTGGTCGGGCCAAAAACATTCAGTACTTC
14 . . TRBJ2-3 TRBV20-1 CSALRREGTDTQYF TGCAGTGCACTTCGGCGGGAAGGCACAGATACGCAGTATTTT
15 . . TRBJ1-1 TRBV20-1 CSADSRTVAKNEAFF TGCAGTGCTGACTCCCGGACAGTGGCTAAGAATGAAGCTTTCTTT
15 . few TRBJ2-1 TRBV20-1 CSATGLSAGYNEQFF TGCAGTGCGACGGGACTCTCGGCGGGGTACAATGAGCAGTTCTTC
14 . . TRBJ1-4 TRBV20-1 CSASPQGAQEKLFF TGCAGTGCTAGTCCTCAGGGAGCACAGGAAAAACTGTTTTTT
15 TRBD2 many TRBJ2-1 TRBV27 CASSSGTSGSSEQFF TGTGCCAGCAGTTCCGGGACTAGCGGGAGCAGCGAGCAGTTCTTC
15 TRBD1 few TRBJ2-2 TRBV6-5 CASSYDRGDTGELFF TGTGCCAGCAGTTACGACAGGGGAGACACCGGGGAGCTGTTTTTT
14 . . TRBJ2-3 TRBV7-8 CASSPSLVADTQYF TGTGCCAGCAGCCCGAGCCTGGTTGCAGATACGCAGTATTTT
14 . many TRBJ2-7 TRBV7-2 CASSLNRGNYEQYF TGTGCCAGCAGCTTAAATAGGGGAAACTACGAGCAGTACTTC
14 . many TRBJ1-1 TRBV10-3 CAISMDSPNTEAFF TGTGCCATCAGTATGGACAGCCCGAACACTGAAGCTTTCTTT
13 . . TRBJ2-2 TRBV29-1 CSVRGTSTGELFF TGCAGCGTCAGGGGTACGAGCACCGGGGAGCTGTTTTTT
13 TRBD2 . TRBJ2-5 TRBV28 CASRFQAAGSQYF TGTGCCAGCAGATTCCAAGCAGCGGGAAGTCAGTACTTC
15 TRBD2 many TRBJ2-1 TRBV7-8 CASSVKQTSVNEQFF TGTGCCAGCAGCGTGAAACAGACTAGCGTTAATGAGCAGTTCTTC
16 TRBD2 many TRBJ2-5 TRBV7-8 CASSSSSGGAEETQYF TGTGCCAGCAGCTCTTCTAGCGGGGGAGCCGAGGAGACCCAGTACTTC
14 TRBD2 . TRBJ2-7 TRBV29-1 CSARTSVETYEQYF TGCAGCGCCCGGACTAGCGTCGAGACCTACGAGCAGTACTTC
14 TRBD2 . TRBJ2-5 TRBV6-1 CASNRGGAGETQYF TGTGCCAGCAATCGGGGAGGGGCGGGGGAGACCCAGTACTTC
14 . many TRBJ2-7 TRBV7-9 CASSLFEQGYEQYF TGTGCCAGCAGCTTATTTGAACAGGGCTACGAGCAGTACTTC
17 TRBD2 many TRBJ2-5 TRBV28 CASPPSGKVPTQETQYF TGTGCCAGCCCCCCTAGCGGGAAAGTCCCAACACAAGAGACCCAGTACTTC
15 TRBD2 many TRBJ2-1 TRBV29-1 CSVDGLAGPYNEQFF TGCAGCGTTGATGGGCTAGCGGGACCCTACAATGAGCAGTTCTTC